The 26 T cell receptor beta chains in this list originate from one sample, sequenced in a study of prognosis after radiotherapy for stage I lung cancer. From genomic DNA, TCR beta CDR3 was amplified by two-round multiplex PCR. Each TRBV and TRBJ gene had its own primer in the first PCR round. TCRdb recomputed calls from the multiplex PCR reads with MiXCR, one row per CDR3 protein. The table has more than 12,000 distinct CDR3 sequences, about 32% seen once. Sequencing used PBMCs, obtained before or after stereotactic body radiation therapy (not recorded which). These TCRs come from a donor older than 45 with non-small cell lung cancer.

The chain joins TRBV4-1 to TRBJ2-7; 10 bases map to TRBD1. Trimming removed 1 base from V and 5 bases from J; junction bases left unmatched: 11. This CDR3 comprises 17 residues. Germline V gene lookup returns CDR1 MGHRA and CDR2 YSYEKL. CDR3 sequence (DNA): TGCGCCAGCAGCCAAGTAGGGACAGGGGTAATCAGAGACGAGCAGTACTTC. Its translation is CASSQVGTGVIRDEQYF.

This clonotype was counted at least ten times. V is TRBV11-2 and J is TRBJ2-7, with D unclear. V lost 5 bases to trimming and J lost 2 bases, with 4 bases between them. The CDR3 extends over 11 amino acids. CDR1 and CDR2 from the germline V gene are SGHAT and FQNNGV. CDR3 protein: CASSLTYEQYF. The CDR3 coding sequence is TGTGCCAGCAGCCTAACCTACGAGCAGTACTTC.

This clonotype qualifies as medium-sized. The rearrangement joins TRBV5-1 to TRBJ1-6; 8 nucleotides align to TRBD1. Germline V CDR1 and CDR2: SGHRS, YFSETQ. CDR3 length: 17 amino acids. The V gene end was trimmed by 0 bases and the J gene end by 7 bases; junction bases not matched to a gene: 9. Written as DNA, the CDR3 is TGCGCCAGCAGCTTGGCAGGGGGCGCAATAGGAAATTCACCCCTCCACTTT. Translated: CASSLAGGAIGNSPLHF.

This clonotype is deemed medium-sized. The genes are TRBV19 and TRBJ2-7, with 16 bases aligning to TRBD2. This CDR3 region has 20 residues. The V and J ends lost 5 bases and 7 bases, in that order; junction bases with no gene match: 20. CDR1 LNHDA and CDR2 SQIVND come from the germline V gene (reference sequence). CDR3 DNA: TGTGCCAGTAGTCCTGACCCCCCGGGACTAGCGGGAGGGCTGACTTCGGAGCAGTACTTC. This gives the protein CASSPDPPGLAGGLTSEQYF.

This clonotype appeared many times. The chain links TRBV29-1 to TRBJ2-7; no firm D call. Per the germline V gene, CDR1 is SQVTM and CDR2 is ANQGSEA. The germline V and J ends were trimmed by 4 bases and 3 bases, with 10 bases remaining between them. This CDR3 region has 12 residues. The CDR3 region is CSVGLDDYEQYF. CDR3 nucleotides: TGCAGCGTTGGCCTGGACGACTACGAGCAGTACTTC.

The table lists this clonotype with many counts. The chain joins TRBV6-1 to TRBJ2-7; 13 nucleotides line up with TRBD2. With 5 bases clipped from V and 6 bases from J, the junction kept 7 bases outside the gene matches. This CDR3 comprises 15 residues. From germline, CDR1 is MNHNS and CDR2 SASEGT. As DNA, the CDR3 is TGTGCCAGCAGTACTAGCGGGAGGGCCCGGATCGAGCAGTACTTC. This gives the protein CASSTSGRARIEQYF.

In its sample, this clonotype was seen many times. The J gene is TRBJ2-7, the V gene TRBV24-1, with TRBD2 matching over 8 bases. The CDR3 spans 15 residues. Germline lookup yields CDR1 KGHDR and CDR2 SFDVKD. The V gene end was trimmed by 2 bases and the J gene end by 3 bases; junction bases not matched to a gene: 5. The DNA of the CDR3 is TGTGCCACCAGTGATTCTACCGGGGGGGGCTACGAGCAGTACTTC. Amino acid sequence: CATSDSTGGGYEQYF.

For this clonotype: A read error may be the cause here, since a much bigger clone is one base away. This chain joins TRBV10-3 and TRBJ2-4; D is possibly TRBD1 (6 bases). This CDR3 spans 14 amino acids. Germline CDR1 is ENHRY and CDR2 is SYGVKD. The DNA of the CDR3 is TGTGCCGTCAGAGACTCGACAGGCGTGAACATTCAGTACTTC. Protein sequence: CAVRDSTGVNIQYF.

This clonotype was picked up many times. This may come from a read error, since a much larger clone is one base off. The chain combines TRBV5-1 with TRBJ1-1, with 8 bases matching TRBD1. This CDR3 is 19 amino acids long. Germline V lookup: CDR1 SGHRS, CDR2 YFSETQ. The J segment lost 5 bases and the V segment lost 3 bases, leaving 21 bases of the junction unmatched. The chain's CDR3 is CASSSLGRGRPSWGTEAFF. CDR3 nucleotide sequence: TGCGCCAGCAGCTCTTTGGGCAGGGGGCGGCCCTCTTGGGGGACTGAAGCTTTCTTT.

This clonotype is labeled as medium-sized. This chain joins TRBV6-5 and TRBJ2-6; 7 bases map to TRBD1. This CDR3 is 15 amino acids long. Germline V gene sequence: CDR1 MNHEY, CDR2 SVGAGI. V lost 4 bases to trimming and J lost 2 bases; unmatched junction nucleotides: 2. The CDR3 reads CASSLDRAGANVLTF. CDR3 in DNA: TGTGCCAGCAGTTTAGACAGGGCTGGGGCCAACGTCCTGACTTTC.

This clonotype was seen ten or more times. The rearrangement uses TRBV27 and TRBJ2-3, with 12 bases that match TRBD2. The CDR3 has 17 amino acids. Germline V gene lookup returns CDR1 MNHEY and CDR2 SMNVEV (reference sequence). V shed 2 bases, J shed 5 bases, and the junction held 8 bases outside the gene matches. Here the CDR3 DNA reads TGTGCCAGCAGTTTAGAGCGACTAGCGGGAGAGGTAGATACGCAGTATTTT. This codes for CASSLERLAGEVDTQYF.

This clonotype is medium-sized (0.01 to 0.1%) by share. This chain connects TRBV20-1 to TRBJ2-3; 10 bases match TRBD2. This CDR3 is built from 16 residues. CDR1 and CDR2 from the germline V gene are DFQATT and SNEGSKA (reference sequence). After removal of 1 base from V and 2 bases from J, the junction contained 6 bases not matched to a gene. The DNA of the CDR3 is TGCAGTGCTAGAGCGGGGCTAGCGGGAGTCACAGATACGCAGTATTTT. It yields the protein CSARAGLAGVTDTQYF.

As for this clonotype: A much bigger clone sits one base away, suggesting this may be a read error. The chain recombines TRBV5-1 with TRBJ1-1; 7 bases match TRBD1. CDR1 is SGHRS, CDR2 YFSETQ, per germline. The CDR3 totals 15 residues. The CDR3 reads CASRGSSGGKTEAFF. CDR3 nucleotides: TGTGCCAGCAGGGGTAGCTCAGGGGGGAAAACTGAAGCTTTCTTT.

Many counts were recorded for this clonotype. The chain recombines TRBV7-2 with TRBJ2-7, with 12 nucleotides matching TRBD2. V lost 0 bases and J lost 3; bases outside the gene matches: 0. This CDR3 has 15 amino acids. Germline V gene sequence: CDR1 SGHTA, CDR2 FQGNSA. The DNA of the CDR3 is TGTGCCAGCAGCTTAGCGGGACTAGCGGGCTACGAGCAGTACTTC. It yields the protein CASSLAGLAGYEQYF.

Many counts were recorded for this clonotype. This chain links TRBV28 with TRBJ2-7; possibly TRBD2 for D (5 bases). This CDR3 comprises 16 residues. Looked up from germline, CDR1 is MDHEN and CDR2 is SYDVKM. The V and J ends lost 3 bases and 2 bases respectively, with 17 bases between them. The CDR3 spells CASSLCQVRRAYEQYF. The CDR3, as DNA: TGTGCCAGCAGTTTGTGTCAGGTAAGGCGGGCCTACGAGCAGTACTTC.

This clonotype was seen only a few times. A far larger clone is one nucleotide away, so this likely arose from a read error. The CDR3 bases are TGTGCCAGCAGTTACGGGGAGTACACAGATACGCGGTATTTT. It encodes CASSYGEYTDTRYF. The V call is TRBV6-2 or TRBV6-3, the J call TRBJ2-3; tentative D call: TRBD2 (5 bases). CDR1 is MNHEY, CDR2 SVGEGT, per germline. This CDR3 region has 14 residues.

Many counts were recorded for this clonotype. The rearrangement joins TRBV15 to TRBJ1-1; a possible D gene is TRBD1 (6 bases). With 0 bases removed from V and 10 bases from J, the gap between germline ends came to 12 bases. CDR3 length equals 13 residues. Germline V gene data show CDR1 as LNHNV and CDR2 as YYDKDF (reference sequence). The CDR3 DNA is TGTGCCACCAGCAGAGAGGCTGTACAGGGAGCTTTCTTT. Amino acids: CATSREAVQGAFF.

This clonotype was observed many times. The rearrangement joins TRBV7-2 to TRBJ2-1; 13 nucleotides align to TRBD2. The CDR3 totals 16 residues. The V segment lost 5 bases and the J segment 7 bases; nucleotides outside the gene matches: 8. Germline V gives CDR1 SGHTA, CDR2 FQGNSA. The CDR3 spells CASSGRTSGRSNEQFF. The CDR3 DNA reads TGTGCCAGCAGCGGACGGACTAGCGGGAGAAGTAATGAGCAGTTCTTC.

This clonotype has ten or more counts. The genes are TRBV29-1 and TRBJ1-1; 10 nucleotides agree with TRBD1. Germline V gives CDR1 SQVTM, CDR2 ANQGSEA. The junction had 5 bases not matched to a gene; V was cut back by 6 bases and J by 1 base. The CDR3 totals 14 residues. The CDR3 bases are TGCAGCGTCTCCAGGACAGGGGGGAACACTGAAGCTTTCTTT. Amino acids: CSVSRTGGNTEAFF.

The chain has TRBV6-1 and TRBJ1-5; perhaps TRBD1 as D (5 bases). The V end lost 6 bases, the J end lost 3 bases, and 15 bases lay between the germline ends. The length of the CDR3 is 15 residues. Germline assignment: CDR1 MNHNS and CDR2 SASEGT. CDR3 sequence: CASREHGQLNQPQHF. The CDR3 region has the DNA TGTGCCAGCAGAGAACACGGACAACTCAATCAGCCCCAGCATTTT.

This clonotype was counted a single time. The chain couples TRBV6-5 to TRBJ2-7; weak D call: TRBD1 (10 bases). The CDR3 runs 24 residues. Trimming removed 0 bases from V and 3 bases from J, with 39 bases in between. The germline V gene has CDR1 MNHEY and CDR2 SVGAGI. The DNA for the CDR3 is TGTGCCAGCAGTTACTCCCTGAGAGCGGTTATTGACAGGGGGCGCGGGAGGGCACTCTACGAGCAGTACTTC. Translated, it gives CASSYSLRAVIDRGRGRALYEQYF.

Details on this clonotype: This likely came from a read error, as a far larger clone is one base away. The chain is built from TRBV6-9 and TRBJ2-3; perhaps TRBD2 as D (5 bases). Germline V gene data show CDR1 as MNHGY and CDR2 as SVAAGI. Between the trimmed V and J ends, which lost 11 bases and 2 bases, there was a span of 14 bases. The CDR3 loop spans 13 amino acids. The chain's CDR3 is CAASGRITDTQYF. The CDR3 DNA sequence: TGTGCCGCAAGCGGCCGTATCACAGATACGCAGTATTTT.

The table lists this clonotype with many counts. The V call is TRBV18, the J call TRBJ2-6; D is perhaps TRBD2 (5 bases). V lost 3 bases and J lost 4, with 7 bases in between. Germline CDR1 KGHSH, CDR2 LQKENI. The CDR3 contains 14 residues. The CDR3 loop reads CASSPDWGANVLTF. The CDR3 nucleotides read TGTGCCAGCTCACCGGACTGGGGGGCCAACGTCCTGACTTTC.

This clonotype was recorded many times. For the CDR3, the DNA is TGTGCCAGTAGTATTGGACCCCAAAACCACGAGCAGTACTTC. This codes for CASSIGPQNHEQYF. J is TRBJ2-7 and V is TRBV19; D is undetermined. CDR1 and CDR2 (germline): LNHDA, SQIVND (reference sequence). Trimming removed 3 bases at V and 5 bases at J, with 14 bases between. This CDR3 comprises 14 residues.

This clonotype was picked up many times. This chain links TRBV5-4 with TRBJ2-1; D not resolved. The CDR3 has 15 residues. V lost 5 bases and J 0 bases, leaving 12 bases between the germline ends. Germline values: CDR1 SGHNT, CDR2 YYREEE (reference sequence). The CDR3 sequence is CASRISPGSYNEQFF. The CDR3, as DNA: TGTGCCAGCAGAATATCGCCAGGCTCCTACAATGAGCAGTTCTTC.

To note about this clonotype: A far larger clone is a single base away, which makes a read error likely. J is TRBJ2-7 and V is TRBV7-9; 8 bases fit TRBD2. Germline assignment: CDR1 SEHNR and CDR2 FQNEAQ (reference sequence). There are 15 residues in the CDR3. With 2 bases clipped from V and 3 bases from J, the junction kept 6 bases outside the gene matches. In nucleotides, the CDR3 is TGTGCCAGCAGCTTATCCCCGACTAGCGTCTACGAGCAGTACTTC. It codes for CASSLSPTSVYEQYF.